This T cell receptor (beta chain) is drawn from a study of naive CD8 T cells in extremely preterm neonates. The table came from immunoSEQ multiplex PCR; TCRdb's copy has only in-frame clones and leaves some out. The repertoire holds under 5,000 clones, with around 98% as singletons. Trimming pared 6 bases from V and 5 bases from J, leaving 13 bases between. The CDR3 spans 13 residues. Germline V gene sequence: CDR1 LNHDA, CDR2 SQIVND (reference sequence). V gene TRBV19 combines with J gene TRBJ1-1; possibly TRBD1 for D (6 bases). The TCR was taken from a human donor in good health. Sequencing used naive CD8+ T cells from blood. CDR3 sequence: CASSEGHLTEAFF. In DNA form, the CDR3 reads TGTGCCAGTAGCGAGGGACATCTTACTGAAGCTTTCTTT. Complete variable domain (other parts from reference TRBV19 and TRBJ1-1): DGGITQSPKYLFRKEGQNVTLSCEQNLNHDAMYWYRQDPGQGLRLIYYSQIVNDFQKGDIAEGYSVSREKKESFPLTVTSAQKNPTAFYLCASSEGHLTEAFFGQGTRLTVV.